The 13 T cell receptor beta chains listed next were all sequenced from one sample in a study of high-grade serous ovarian cancer treatment subgroups. Tumor samples were obtained before definitive surgery or chemotherapy. The protocol was immunoSEQ multiplex PCR, while the TCRdb copy is restricted to in-frame clones and leaves out a portion. The sample has 7,000 or so clones; less than 85% are singletons. Sequencing was carried out using tumor tissue. These receptors all stem from a human donor with high-grade serous ovarian cancer.

The V and J genes are TRBV9 and TRBJ2-7; 8 bases fit TRBD2. Trimming cost V 2 bases and J 6 bases; bases outside gene matches: 13. Germline V gene lookup returns CDR1 SGDLS and CDR2 YYNGEE. The CDR3 is 16 residues long. The CDR3 DNA follows: TGTGCCAGCAGCGTGGGAAGCGGGAGCTCGGAGGCCGAGCAGTACTTC. It is translated as CASSVGSGSSEAEQYF.

This clone was counted only a few times. The V call is TRBV7-6, the J call TRBJ1-5, with TRBD1 as a possible D gene (6 bases). Germline V gene data show CDR1 as SGHVS and CDR2 as FNYEAQ. The CDR3 has 13 amino acids. V was cut by 2 bases and J by 9 bases, with 11 bases left in between. CDR3 coding DNA: TGTGCCAGCAGCTTATCGGGGGCAAGGCCCCAGCATTTT. Translated, it gives CASSLSGARPQHF.

This clone was counted between two and nine times. The chain carries TRBV6-1 and TRBJ2-7, with D perhaps matching TRBD2 (7 bases). Per the germline V gene, CDR1 is MNHNS and CDR2 is SASEGT. V was cut by 0 bases and J by 12 bases, with 18 bases left in between. The CDR3 is 14 residues long. CDR3 sequence: CASSEALRSGGRYF. The CDR3 DNA follows: TGTGCCAGCAGTGAAGCGCTTAGGTCGGGGGGCCGGTACTTC.

The chain uses TRBV27 and TRBJ2-2, with TRBD1 matching over 7 bases. Per the germline V gene, CDR1 is MNHEY and CDR2 is SMNVEV (reference sequence). This CDR3 is 16 amino acids long. The V segment lost 0 bases and the J segment 1 base; nucleotides outside the gene matches: 2. CDR3 sequence reads: CASSLSGDRNTGELFF. CDR3 nucleotide sequence: TGTGCCAGCAGTTTATCGGGGGACAGGAACACCGGGGAGCTGTTTTTT.

The genes are TRBV2 and TRBJ2-1, with D uncertain. CDR1 and CDR2 from the germline V gene are SNHLY and FYNNEI. V was shortened by 0 bases and J by 8 bases, with 11 bases between the two germline ends. The CDR3 loop spans 14 amino acids. CDR3 protein: CASSEALRRDEQFF. In nucleotides, the CDR3 is TGTGCCAGCAGTGAAGCGCTAAGAAGGGATGAGCAGTTCTTC.

On this clone itself: One end of the junction is discordant with germline, which a read error may explain. The chain is built from TRBV4-2 and TRBJ1-2; a possible D gene is TRBD1 (5 bases). The length of the CDR3 is 16 residues. In germline, CDR1 is LGHNA, CDR2 YNFKEQ. Here the CDR3 DNA reads TGTGCCAGCAGCCCGACCGGGGCAGGCGTTAACCATGGCTACACCTTC. It is translated as CASSPTGAGVNHGYTF.

The chain joins TRBV19 to TRBJ2-7, with D possibly being TRBD1 (5 bases). The germline V and J ends were trimmed by 4 bases and 6 bases, with 7 bases remaining between them. CDR3 length: 11 residues. Per germline, CDR1 LNHDA and CDR2 SQIVND (reference sequence). This chain's CDR3 is CASSRGTEQYF. The DNA for the CDR3 is TGTGCCAGTAGTAGGGGCACCGAGCAGTACTTC.

This clone has just a few counts. The chain couples TRBV7-6 to TRBJ1-3, with 8 positions matching TRBD1. The length of the CDR3 is 16 residues. The V gene end was trimmed by 1 base and the J gene end by 7 bases; junction bases not matched to a gene: 9. Germline V gene data show CDR1 as SGHVS and CDR2 as FNYEAQ. The CDR3 sequence is CASSLVSGGTWNTIYF. CDR3 coding DNA: TGTGCCAGCAGCTTAGTCTCAGGGGGCACCTGGAACACCATATATTTT.

This chain links TRBV5-4 with TRBJ2-5; D might be TRBD1 (6 bases). CDR1 is SGHNT, CDR2 YYREEE, per germline (reference sequence). The CDR3 length is 15 residues. V lost 0 bases and J lost 9, with 18 bases in between. The CDR3 coding sequence is TGTGCCAGCAGCTTGGGACCAGGGGCCAAGTGGTCCCAGTACTTC. Its translation: CASSLGPGAKWSQYF.

Turning to this clone: Other nucleotide sequences in the sample specify the same CDR3. The chain recombines TRBV9 with TRBJ1-5, with D unclear. This CDR3 contains 14 residues. Trimming left V 0 bases short and J 4 bases short, with 8 bases between. Germline V CDR1 and CDR2: SGDLS, YYNGEE. This CDR3 is CASSVDGHNQPQHF. The CDR3 DNA reads as TGTGCCAGCAGCGTAGATGGCCATAATCAGCCCCAGCATTTT.

This chain joins TRBV5-6 and TRBJ2-2, with D perhaps matching TRBD1 or TRBD2 (6 bases each). The V gene lost 4 bases and the J gene lost 4 bases, with 20 bases spanning the gap. The CDR3 spans 17 residues. The germline V gene encodes CDR1 SGHDT and CDR2 YYEEEE. In nucleotides, the CDR3 is TGTGCCAGCAGCCCCGATCGAGGGGGGTTCGGCACCGGGGAGCTGTTTTTT. Translation gives CASSPDRGGFGTGELFF.

This chain connects TRBV7-2 to TRBJ2-6, with a weak D call TRBD1 (5 bases). V lost 2 bases and J lost 0, with 8 bases in between. The germline CDR1 and CDR2 sequences are SGHTA and FQGNSA. The CDR3 has 16 residues. This CDR3 reads CASSLSRASGANVLTF. The CDR3 nucleotides read TGTGCCAGCAGCTTATCCAGGGCCTCTGGGGCCAACGTCCTGACTTTC.

V gene TRBV7-2 combines with J gene TRBJ1-1; 7 bases align to TRBD1. With V trimmed by 5 bases and J by 2 bases, 8 bases remained unmatched. The CDR3 is 15 residues long. Germline lookup yields CDR1 SGHTA and CDR2 FQGNSA. Here the CDR3 reads CASSPQTGINTEAFF. CDR3 nucleotide sequence: TGTGCCAGCAGCCCCCAGACAGGGATAAACACTGAAGCTTTCTTT.